The entry that follows covers one T cell receptor (beta chain) sequence. The antigen is unknown. Quantitative molecular-barcoded 5'-RACE generated the TCR beta libraries. TCRdb independently ran MiXCR on the 5' RACE reads; one entry per CDR3 protein. The sample holds about 160,000 distinct CDR3 sequences; around a tenth are singletons and the top ten take about 16%. Germline loops: CDR1 SGHVS, CDR2 FQNEAQ. V shed 2 bases, J shed 5 bases, and the junction held 6 bases outside the gene matches. CDR3 length: 16 residues. These data belong to a study of CD8 T cells in ankylosing spondylitis. Findings and limits, study-wide: Some motif variants had been reported before (in reactive arthritis synovial fluid and blood). According to the report, clones linked to the disease were significantly enriched in matched synovial fluid samples taken from ankylosing spondylitis patients.

The chain uses TRBV7-8 and TRBJ2-1, with 10 positions matching TRBD2. The sequenced sample was blood, either unsorted or a sorted T cell fraction (not recorded which). The receptor was isolated from a female donor with ankylosing spondylitis or in good health (not recorded which). DNA for the CDR3: TGTGCCAGCAGCTTACAGGGACTAGCGATACACAATGAGCAGTTCTTC. As protein: CASSLQGLAIHNEQFF.